The TCR beta chain under discussion was sequenced for a study of technical replicates of blood from a handful of donors. CDR1 is LNHDA and CDR2 is SQIVND in the germline V gene (reference sequence). V shed 4 bases, J shed 5 bases, and the junction held 10 bases outside the gene matches. This CDR3 comprises 15 residues. Some clones are missing from TCRdb's copy, which holds only in-frame ones; the method was immunoSEQ multiplex PCR. The sample gives 75,000 to 100,000 clones, over 85% of which show up once; about 0.35% is in the top ten. The chain has TRBV19 and TRBJ2-7; 8 bases line up with TRBD1. What was sequenced was T cells isolated from PBMCs. This receptor was taken from a human donor in good health. CDR3 loop: CASSRGQVLFNEQYF. The CDR3 nucleotides read TGTGCCAGTAGTAGGGGACAGGTCCTTTTCAACGAGCAGTACTTC.